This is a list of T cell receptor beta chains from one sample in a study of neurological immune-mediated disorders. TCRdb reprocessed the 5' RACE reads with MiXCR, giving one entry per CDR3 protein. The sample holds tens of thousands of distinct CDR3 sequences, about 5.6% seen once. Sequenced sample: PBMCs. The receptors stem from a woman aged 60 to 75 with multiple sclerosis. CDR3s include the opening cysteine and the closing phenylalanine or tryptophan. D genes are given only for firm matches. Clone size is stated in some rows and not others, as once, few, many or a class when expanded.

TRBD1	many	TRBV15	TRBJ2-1	TGTGCCACCAGCAGAGGAGGGGACAGGGACAATGAGCAGTTCTTC	CATSRGGDRDNEQFF
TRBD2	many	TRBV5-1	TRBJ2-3	TGCGCCAGCAGCTTGGATGCGGCTAGCGGTTATACGCAGTATTTT	CASSLDAASGYTQYF
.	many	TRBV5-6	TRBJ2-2	TGTGCCAGCAGCTTGACAGGGCCCGGGGAGCTGTTTTTT	CASSLTGPGELFF
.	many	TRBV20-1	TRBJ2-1	TGCAGTGCTAGAGGGCGGGCCAACTACAATGAGCAGTTCTTC	CSARGRANYNEQFF
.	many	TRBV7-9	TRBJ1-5	TGTGCCAGCAGCGTACGGGGGCAGCCCCAGCATTTT	CASSVRGQPQHF
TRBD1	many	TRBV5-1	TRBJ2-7	TGCGCCAGCAGCTTGGCCTTAAGACAGGGGGCGAATACGGATGGGTACGAGCAGTACTTC	CASSLALRQGANTDGYEQYF
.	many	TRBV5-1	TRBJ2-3	TGCGCCAGCAGCTTGGCCGGGGGATCCACAGATACGCAGTATTTT	CASSLAGGSTDTQYF
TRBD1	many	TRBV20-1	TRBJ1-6	TGCAGTGCTACCGGACAGGGGATCTCACCCCTCCACTTT	CSATGQGISPLHF
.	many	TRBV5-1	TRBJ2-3	TGCGCCAGCAGCTCACCGGGAGAAAGCTCAGATACGCAGTATTTT	CASSSPGESSDTQYF
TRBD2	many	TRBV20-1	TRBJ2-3	TGCAGTGCCAGACCCCGACTAGCGTATTCTGTCTTT	CSARPRLAYSVF
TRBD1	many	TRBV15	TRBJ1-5	TGTGCCACCAGCAGAGATACGTTCGGGACAGGGAGGACTCAGCCCCAGCATTTT	CATSRDTFGTGRTQPQHF
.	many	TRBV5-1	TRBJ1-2	TGCGCCAGCAGCTTGAACTCAGGCGACTATGGCTACACCTTC	CASSLNSGDYGYTF
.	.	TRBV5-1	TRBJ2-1	TGCGCCAGCAGCTACGGACAGCCGAGCTCCTACAATGAGCAGTTCTTC	CASSYGQPSSYNEQFF
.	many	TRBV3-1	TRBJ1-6	TGTGCCAGCAGCCCCAGGAACCTCTATAATTCACCCCTCCACTTT	CASSPRNLYNSPLHF
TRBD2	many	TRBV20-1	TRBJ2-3	TGCAGTGTACTAGCGGGGAACACAGATACGCAGTATTTT	CSVLAGNTDTQYF
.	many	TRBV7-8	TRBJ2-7	TGTGCCAGCAGCTCCTCCGTTCTTTCCTACGAGCAGTACTTC	CASSSSVLSYEQYF
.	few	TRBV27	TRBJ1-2	TGTGCCAGCAGTTTCTCCGGGACAAAAAGTGGCTACACCTTC	CASSFSGTKSGYTF
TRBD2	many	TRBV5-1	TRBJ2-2	TGCGCCAGCAGCTTGTCCTGGAGCGGGGGAACCGGGGAGCTGTTTTTT	CASSLSWSGGTGELFF
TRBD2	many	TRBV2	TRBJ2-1	TGTGCCAGCAGTGGACGGACTAGCGGGGGAGGTGAGCAGTTCTTC	CASSGRTSGGGEQFF
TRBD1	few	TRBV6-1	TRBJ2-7	TGTGCCAGCAATGCGGACAGGGTTGCCGGCGAGCAGTACTTC	CASNADRVAGEQYF
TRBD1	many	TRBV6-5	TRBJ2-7	TGTGCCAGCAGTTCGACCGGGACAGCGTCCTACGAGCAGTACTTC	CASSSTGTASYEQYF
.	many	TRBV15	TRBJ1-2	TGTGCCACCAGCAGGGGACTAGGGGGGGGCTATGGCTACACCTTC	CATSRGLGGGYGYTF
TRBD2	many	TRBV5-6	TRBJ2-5	TGTGCCAGCAGCTTGAGGCTAGCGGGGGGGCCGTACCAAGAGACCCAGTACTTC	CASSLRLAGGPYQETQYF
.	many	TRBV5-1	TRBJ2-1	TGCGCCAGCAGCTGGCCGGGATCCTACAATGAGCAGTTCTTC	CASSWPGSYNEQFF
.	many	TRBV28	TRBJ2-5	TGTGCCAGCAGTGGAGGCGCGTCAGGGCCCCAAGAGACCCAGTACTTC	CASSGGASGPQETQYF
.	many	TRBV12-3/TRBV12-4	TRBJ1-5	TGTGCCAGCGGCGACCCACCTTGGGTGCCGATGGGGCAGCCCCAGCATTTT	CASGDPPWVPMGQPQHF
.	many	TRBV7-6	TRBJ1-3	TGTGCCAGCAGCTTGGGGGAGCTGTTCGGAAACACCATATATTTT	CASSLGELFGNTIYF
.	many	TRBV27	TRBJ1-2	TGTGCCAGCAGGAAATACGGGACGGTCTATGGCTACACCTTC	CASRKYGTVYGYTF
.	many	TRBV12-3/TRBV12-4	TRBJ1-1	TGTGCCAGTTCGCGGGGGGGCCCGGACACTGAAGCTTTCTTT	CASSRGGPDTEAFF
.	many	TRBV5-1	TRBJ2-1	TGCGCCAGCAGCTTGGCCGGCAACTACAATGAGCAGTTCTTC	CASSLAGNYNEQFF
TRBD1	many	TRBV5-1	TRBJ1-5	TGCGCCAGCAGCTTGGAGGGCAGGGGGAATCAGCCCCAGCATTTT	CASSLEGRGNQPQHF
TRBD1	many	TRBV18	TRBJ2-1	TGTGCCAGCTCATCCCGCCAGGGGACAGGGGACACCTACAATGAGCAGTTCTTC	CASSSRQGTGDTYNEQFF
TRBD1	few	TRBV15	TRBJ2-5	TGTGCCACCAGCTCAGGGGGCGAGACCCAGTACTTC	CATSSGGETQYF
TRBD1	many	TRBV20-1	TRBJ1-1	TGCAGTGCTCTGGGACAGTTGGGCACTGAAGCTTTCTTT	CSALGQLGTEAFF
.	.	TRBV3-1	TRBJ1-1	TGTGCCAGCAGCCTTTCGGACGTGAACACTGAAGCTTTCTTT	CASSLSDVNTEAFF
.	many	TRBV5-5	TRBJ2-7	TGTGCCAGCAGCTTCAGGACAGACGGCGAGCAGTACTTC	CASSFRTDGEQYF
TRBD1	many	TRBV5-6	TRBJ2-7	TGTGCCAGCACGCCGACTCCTGGGGACAGGGGGATCGAGCAGTACTTC	CASTPTPGDRGIEQYF
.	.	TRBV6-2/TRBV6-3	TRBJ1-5	TGTGCCACACAGGAGGTTATGATCAATCAGCCCCAGCATTTT	CATQEVMINQPQHF
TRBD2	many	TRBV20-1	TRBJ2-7	TGCAGTGCTAGAAATCCTAGCGGGGTCTACGAGCAGTACTTC	CSARNPSGVYEQYF
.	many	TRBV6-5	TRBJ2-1	TGTGCCAGCAGTTATCAACGGCGGAGCTCCTACAATGAGCAGTTCTTC	CASSYQRRSSYNEQFF
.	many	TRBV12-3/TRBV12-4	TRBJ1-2	TGTGCCAGCAGTTTAGGGACAAACCCTCGTAACTATGGCTACACCTTC	CASSLGTNPRNYGYTF
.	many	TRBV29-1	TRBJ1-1	TGCAGCGTTGCGATTGGCTCTGAAGCTTTCTTT	CSVAIGSEAFF
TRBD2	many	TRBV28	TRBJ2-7	TGTGCCAGCAGTTCCAGCGGGGGGGCGACATACGAGCAGTACTTC	CASSSSGGATYEQYF
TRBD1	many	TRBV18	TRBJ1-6	TGTGCCAGCTCACCAGGGACAGCGGACATTTATAATTCACCCCTCCACTTT	CASSPGTADIYNSPLHF
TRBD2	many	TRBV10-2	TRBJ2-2	TGCGCCAGCAGAGGGGACAAGCGGGGGGGCCGCCACACCGGGGAGCTGTTTTTT	CASRGDKRGGRHTGELFF
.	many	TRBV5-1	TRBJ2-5	TGCGCCAGCAGGCCGGGTGCGCTGGAGACCCAGTACTTC	CASRPGALETQYF
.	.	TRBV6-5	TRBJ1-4	TGTGCCAGCAGTTGGGGGATGGTCGGAGAAAAACTGTTTTTT	CASSWGMVGEKLFF
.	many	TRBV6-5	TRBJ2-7	TGTGCCAGCAGTTACAGGGGCAGAGCCTACTACGAGCAGTACTTC	CASSYRGRAYYEQYF
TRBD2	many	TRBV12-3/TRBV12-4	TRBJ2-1	TGTGCCAGCAGTTCCGATATAGCGGGGCCCAATGAGCAGTTCTTC	CASSSDIAGPNEQFF
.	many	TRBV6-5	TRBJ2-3	TGTGCCAGCAGAAGGTCGGGGGGCCCAGATACGCAGTATTTT	CASRRSGGPDTQYF
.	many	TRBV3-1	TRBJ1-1	TGTGCCAGCAAACTTATCCAGGGGAACACTGAAGCTTTCTTT	CASKLIQGNTEAFF
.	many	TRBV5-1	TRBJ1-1	TGCGCCAGCAGCCGCATTATGTCGTTGGGGACTGAAGCTTTCTTT	CASSRIMSLGTEAFF
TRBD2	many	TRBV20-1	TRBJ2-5	TGTCGTCCTAGCGGGGGGTCGGAGACCCAGTACTTC	CRPSGGSETQYF
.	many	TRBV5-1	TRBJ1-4	TGCGCCAGCAGCTTCTGGGAGGGTGAAAAACTGTTTTTT	CASSFWEGEKLFF
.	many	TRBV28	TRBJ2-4	TGTGCCAGCAGTGTAAAAGGGGACATTCAGTACTTC	CASSVKGDIQYF
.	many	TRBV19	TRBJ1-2	TGTGCCAGTAGTATAGATGGGTCCAGCTCGTTT	CASSIDGSSSF
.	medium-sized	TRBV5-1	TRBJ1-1	TGCGCCAGCAGCCCGGCGGTGAACACTGAAGCTTTCTTT	CASSPAVNTEAFF
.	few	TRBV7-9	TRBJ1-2	TGTGCCAGCAGCTTATACTTGGAGGACTATGGCTACACCTTC	CASSLYLEDYGYTF